This TCR beta chain was profiled in a study of T cells after somatic rescue of genetic block. Profiling relied on immunoSEQ multiplex PCR, and the TCRdb table lists in-frame clones only, not all of them. This sample has tens of thousands of clones, with approximately 91% found just once. The CDR3 totals 14 residues. Trimming shortened V by 0 bases and J by 2 bases, and 8 bases separated the two germline ends. Germline V gene data show CDR1 as ENHRY and CDR2 as SYGVKD. The J gene is TRBJ2-7, the V gene TRBV10-3; D is unclear. The sample consisted of peripheral blood mononuclear cells (PBMCs). This clonotype originated in a man in his thirties or forties. The CDR3: CAISESGPTYEQYF. The CDR3 region has the DNA TGTGCCATCAGTGAGTCGGGCCCAACCTACGAGCAGTACTTC.